Ten or more counts support the clone carrying this TCR beta chain. Its antigen remains unidentified. Time point of the sample: pre-sensitization, week 0. The treatment is: therapeutic diphenylcyclopropenone sensitization with weekly scalp DPC. Donors, patients with alopecia ranging from 18 to 70 years old and judged suitable for DPC, provided samples. TCRdb re-derived calls from the RACE reads in MiXCR, one entry per CDR3 protein. The profile shows 84,000 or so distinct CDR3 sequences, 7.5% to 9.5% of them singletons. V shed 5 bases and J 2 bases; nucleotides not matched to a gene: 8. The CDR3 runs to 18 residues. CDR1 and CDR2 (germline): SGHVS, FNYEAQ. The sample originates from a study of human T cells and chemical hapten exposure. Overall study results and limits: TCRs whose frequency exceeded 1 in 1000 remained the same following DPC sensitization. Donors in the study had alopecia, meaning their immune response may differ from healthy people's.

The sequence was obtained from a man aged 40-50 years with alopecia areata. Some clones in this sample may be carry-over from other donors' samples. The sample was whole blood, taken in connection with sensitization to the hapten diphenylcyclopropenone (DPC). This rearrangement joins TRBV7-6 to TRBJ2-2; 13 nucleotides agree with TRBD2. CDR3 protein: CASSIRLAGGLNTGELFF. The CDR3 bases are TGTGCCAGCAGCATCCGACTAGCGGGAGGCCTAAACACCGGGGAGCTGTTTTTT.